Below are 5 T cell receptor beta chains sequenced from a single sample in a study of T cells after yellow fever vaccination. TCRdb itself ran the 5' RACE reads through MiXCR, one entry per CDR3 protein. The repertoire holds 500,000 to 650,000 distinct CDR3 sequences, with 17% as singletons. Sequenced material: PBMCs, taken 5 to 6 days after the first yellow fever vaccination. These receptors all stem from a man younger than 30 who received the YFV17D yellow fever vaccine.

The chain is built from TRBV7-2 and TRBJ2-7; TRBD2 matches at 12 bases. The CDR3 consists of 16 residues. Trimming took 7 bases from V and 2 from J; bases not matched to a gene: 9. Germline V gives CDR1 SGHTA, CDR2 FQGNSA. CDR3 sequence (DNA): TGTGCCAGCACCGACCCCTCTAGCGGGGGGGCCTACGAGCAGTACTTC. It translates to CASTDPSSGGAYEQYF.

The sample holds a few counts of this clonotype. The chain carries TRBV6-6 and TRBJ2-5; no clear D. Germline V lookup: CDR1 MNHNY, CDR2 SVGAGI (reference sequence). The V end was cut by 1 base, the J end by 1 base, with 4 bases between. The CDR3 is made up of 13 amino acids. The CDR3 loop reads CASSYFGQETQYF. CDR3 DNA sequence: TGTGCCAGCAGTTACTTCGGCCAAGAGACCCAGTACTTC.

The chain employs TRBV4-3 and TRBJ2-2; 7 bases are a match to TRBD2. V lost 3 bases, J lost 5 bases, and 9 bases stayed unmatched. The CDR3 is 16 residues long. Per germline, CDR1 LGHNA and CDR2 YSLEER. The CDR3 region has the DNA TGCGCCAGCAGCCAGGACCCGGGGGGTGGTACCGGGGAGCTGTTTTTT. Protein sequence: CASSQDPGGGTGELFF.

The genes are TRBV11-2 and TRBJ2-3; 9 positions match TRBD1. The CDR3 runs to 18 residues. With 5 bases clipped from V and 5 bases from J, the junction kept 17 bases outside the gene matches. In germline, CDR1 is SGHAT, CDR2 FQNNGV. CDR3 DNA sequence: TGTGCCAGCAGCCGACCCCGTATAAGGACAGGGGCCCTAGATACGCAGTATTTT. Protein: CASSRPRIRTGALDTQYF.

The chain has TRBV7-6 and TRBJ2-7; no firm D call. Deletions cut 5 bases from V and 2 bases from J, with 16 bases between. The CDR3 covers 15 residues. From germline, CDR1 is SGHVS and CDR2 FNYEAQ. CDR3: CASSPDWVEPYEQYF. The CDR3 bases are TGTGCCAGCAGCCCCGACTGGGTAGAACCCTACGAGCAGTACTTC.